These 22 T cell receptor beta chains originate from one sample sequenced in a study of T cells in Graves' hyperthyroidism and ophthalmopathy. TCR beta CDR3 sequences were amplified from RNA transcripts. The HTBI set primed first-round TCR CDR3 RT-PCR. TCRdb processed the multiplex PCR reads anew with MiXCR; each CDR3 protein has one entry. The data contain about 400,000 distinct CDR3 sequences, about 15% of them singletons. Sequencing input: blood. The receptors were gathered from a man aged 18 to 30 with Graves' ophthalmopathy.

This chain joins TRBV6-2 or TRBV6-3 and TRBJ2-7, with D possibly TRBD2 on 6 matching bases. TRBJ2-1 matches the DNA end more closely, so the J call is doubtful. The CDR3 has 15 amino acids. The germline gives CDR1 MNHEY, CDR2 SVGEGT. DNA of the CDR3: TGTGCCAGCAGTTACTCTAGCGGCAGGGCCTACGAGCAGTTCTTC. Amino acids: CASSYSSGRAYEQFF.

At least ten counts were recorded for this clonotype. The J gene is TRBJ1-5, the V gene TRBV3-1; TRBD1 might be the D (5 bases). Per germline, CDR1 LGHDT and CDR2 YNNKEL (reference sequence). The ends were cut back, 4 bases at V and 3 bases at J, with 16 bases in the middle. The CDR3 is made up of 16 amino acids. CDR3 protein: CASSPAGPGFNQPQHF. The CDR3 region has the DNA TGTGCCAGCAGCCCCGCCGGGCCAGGGTTCAATCAGCCCCAGCATTTT.

This clonotype was counted ten times or more. This rearrangement joins TRBV3-1 to TRBJ1-2; D is uncertain. The CDR3 consists of 13 residues. The V gene's germline CDR1 is LGHDT and CDR2 YNNKEL (reference sequence). The V and J ends lost 3 bases and 7 bases respectively, with 12 bases between them. The CDR3 here is CASSQSEGGGYTF. The CDR3 coding sequence is TGTGCCAGCAGCCAGAGTGAGGGAGGTGGCTACACCTTC.

This clonotype was recorded many times. The V and J genes are TRBV20-1 and TRBJ2-6; possible D gene TRBD2, 6 bases. Looked up from germline, CDR1 is DFQATT and CDR2 is SNEGSKA (reference sequence). This CDR3 is built from 14 residues. Trimming left V 5 bases short and J 4 bases short, with 12 bases between. In DNA, the CDR3 is TGCAGTGCTTCCGGGACTGGAGGGGCCAACGTCCTGACTTTC. Translating it yields CSASGTGGANVLTF.

The chain is built from TRBV9 and TRBJ1-3, with D perhaps matching TRBD1 (6 bases). Germline V lookup: CDR1 SGDLS, CDR2 YYNGEE. V lost 4 bases and J lost 2, with 13 bases in between. This CDR3 comprises 15 residues. CDR3 sequence reads: CASSLQGFAGNTIYF. In DNA form, the CDR3 reads TGTGCCAGCAGCCTACAGGGATTTGCTGGAAACACCATATATTTT.

This clonotype has only a few counts. The chain links TRBV24-1 to TRBJ2-1; D is perhaps TRBD1 (5 bases). This CDR3 has 14 residues. From germline, CDR1 is KGHDR and CDR2 SFDVKD. V gave up 8 bases and J gave up 3 bases, with 13 bases separating them. Here the CDR3 reads CATTEGHGYNEQFF. For the CDR3, the DNA is TGTGCCACCACCGAAGGACATGGCTACAATGAGCAGTTCTTC.

This clonotype was counted many times. This chain uses TRBV28 with TRBJ1-2, with TRBD1 identical over 10 bases. The trim removed 6 bases at V and 5 bases at J, leaving 9 bases unmatched. The CDR3 length is 15 residues. Germline V lookup: CDR1 MDHEN, CDR2 SYDVKM. As DNA, the CDR3 is TGTGCCAGCAGCACTCCGGGACAGGGGTTGTATGGCTACACCTTC. Residues: CASSTPGQGLYGYTF.

This clonotype was found a few times. The chain has TRBV7-9 and TRBJ2-7, with TRBD2 matching over 7 bases. The CDR3 runs 15 residues. Germline loops: CDR1 SEHNR, CDR2 FQNEAQ (reference sequence). The V gene end was trimmed by 1 base and the J gene end by 0 bases; junction bases not matched to a gene: 3. This CDR3 reads CASSLVGGDSYEQYF. As DNA, the CDR3 is TGTGCCAGCAGCTTAGTTGGGGGGGACTCCTACGAGCAGTACTTC. Full variable domain (outside the CDR3, taken from reference TRBV7-9 and TRBJ2-7): DTGVSQNPRHKITKRGQNVTFRCDPISEHNRLYWYRQTLGQGPEFLTYFQNEAQLEKSRLLSDRFSAERPKGSFSTLEIQRTEQGDSAMYLCASSLVGGDSYEQYFGPGTRLTVT.

This clonotype showed up many times. The chain joins TRBV6-1 to TRBJ2-7, with a tentative D call TRBD2 (5 bases). Looked up from germline, CDR1 is MNHNS and CDR2 is SASEGT. V was shortened by 5 bases and J by 9 bases, with 11 bases between the two germline ends. The CDR3 loop spans 11 amino acids. Here the CDR3 reads CASSFRGGQYF. For the CDR3, the DNA is TGTGCCAGCAGTTTCCGCGGAGGGCAGTACTTC.

The V and J genes are TRBV6-1 and TRBJ2-5, with a weak D call TRBD2 (5 bases). The ends were cut back, 6 bases at V and 2 bases at J, with 16 bases in the middle. The CDR3 has 15 residues. Germline V gene sequence: CDR1 MNHNS, CDR2 SASEGT. CDR3 sequence: CASSVGRTPQETQYF. The CDR3 DNA is TGTGCCAGCAGCGTTGGTAGGACTCCGCAAGAGACCCAGTACTTC.

This clonotype was counted at least ten times. The chain employs TRBV20-1 and TRBJ1-2, with D tentatively TRBD1 (5 bases). V gave up 1 base and J gave up 8 bases, with 29 bases separating them. Germline loops: CDR1 DFQATT, CDR2 SNEGSKA (reference sequence). The CDR3 is made up of 18 amino acids. CDR3 in amino acids: CSARATGHNNQEFGGYTF. The CDR3 DNA is TGCAGTGCTAGAGCCACAGGACACAACAACCAAGAATTCGGAGGCTACACCTTC.

The chain is built from TRBV9 and TRBJ2-1; 9 bases line up with TRBD2. The ends lost 2 bases at V and 8 bases at J; junction bases unmatched: 5. The CDR3 spans 14 residues. CDR1 is SGDLS, CDR2 YYNGEE, per germline. The CDR3 reads CASSVGTSRHEQFF. CDR3 nucleotide sequence: TGTGCCAGCAGCGTGGGGACTAGCCGGCATGAGCAGTTCTTC.

This clonotype has ten or more counts. This chain links TRBV4-1 with TRBJ1-2, with D perhaps matching TRBD1 (5 bases). V gave up 0 bases and J gave up 8 bases, with 13 bases separating them. The CDR3 consists of 14 residues. The germline V gene has CDR1 MGHRA and CDR2 YSYEKL. This CDR3 reads CASSQDLGGEGYTF. The CDR3 region has the DNA TGCGCCAGCAGCCAAGATTTGGGGGGTGAGGGCTACACCTTC.

The chain recombines TRBV24-1 with TRBJ1-2; no definite D call. The CDR3 has 12 amino acids. Trimming shortened V by 2 bases and J by 5 bases, and 5 bases separated the two germline ends. Germline V gives CDR1 KGHDR, CDR2 SFDVKD. Here the CDR3 DNA reads TGTGCCACCAGTGATTCAGGATATGGCTACACCTTC. This sequence encodes CATSDSGYGYTF.

The V gene is TRBV6-1, the J gene TRBJ2-5; TRBD2 aligns across 12 bases. V lost 8 bases to trimming and J lost 1 base; unmatched junction nucleotides: 5. From germline, CDR1 is MNHNS and CDR2 SASEGT. This CDR3 spans 15 amino acids. The CDR3 is CASGQLAGGQETQYF. CDR3 in DNA: TGTGCCAGCGGACAACTAGCGGGGGGCCAAGAGACCCAGTACTTC.

The chain couples TRBV27 to TRBJ2-5; TRBD2 aligns across 8 bases. CDR1 MNHEY and CDR2 SMNVEV come from the germline V gene (reference sequence). J gave up 5 bases and V 5 bases, and 10 bases lay outside the gene matches. This CDR3 region has 15 residues. The DNA for the CDR3 is TGTGCCAGCAGTCCAATAGCGGGGATGCTCGAGACCCAGTACTTC. Translating it yields CASSPIAGMLETQYF.

This clonotype was seen repeatedly, ten times or more. The rearrangement uses TRBV7-8 and TRBJ2-7; D uncertain. V lost 1 base to trimming and J lost 4 bases, with 11 bases between them. This CDR3 spans 14 amino acids. Germline V gene data show CDR1 as SGHVS and CDR2 as FQNEAQ. The CDR3 bases are TGTGCCAGCAGCTTAGTTGGGGAACCTTACGAGCAGTACTTC. It codes for CASSLVGEPYEQYF.

In DNA form, the CDR3 reads TGTGCCAGTAGTCCAGACAGGGGCCAGGCTCAGCCCCAGCATTTT. Residues: CASSPDRGQAQPQHF. V is TRBV19 and J is TRBJ1-5; the match to TRBD1 covers 8 bases. The junction had 9 bases not matched to a gene; V was cut back by 5 bases and J by 6 bases. The germline V gene encodes CDR1 LNHDA and CDR2 SQIVND (reference sequence). The CDR3 has 15 amino acids.

The rearrangement links TRBV5-6 to TRBJ2-1, with 9 bases aligning to TRBD2. CDR3 length: 16 residues. Germline V gives CDR1 SGHDT, CDR2 YYEEEE. The V segment lost 0 bases and the J segment 3 bases; nucleotides outside the gene matches: 4. The CDR3 region has the DNA TGTGCCAGCAGCTTGGCTAGCGGGGAATACTACAATGAGCAGTTCTTC. Residues: CASSLASGEYYNEQFF. The complete variable domain, with remaining parts taken from reference TRBV5-6 and TRBJ2-1, reads DAGVTQSPTHLIKTRGQQVTLRCSPKSGHDTVSWYQQALGQGPQFIFQYYEEEERQRGNFPDRFSGHQFPNYSSELNVNALLLGDSALYLCASSLASGEYYNEQFFGPGTRLTVL.

About this clonotype itself: This could be a read error, since a much larger clone is one nucleotide away. V gene TRBV7-3 combines with J gene TRBJ2-7; possibly TRBD2 for D (5 bases). The V gene's germline CDR1 is SGHTA and CDR2 FQGTGA. The CDR3 loop spans 16 amino acids. The CDR3 loop reads CTNSSRWGDRSYEQYF. In nucleotides, the CDR3 is TGTACCAACAGCTCGCGGTGGGGAGATCGCTCCTACGAGCAGTACTTC.

Many counts were recorded for this clonotype. The chain links TRBV9 to TRBJ2-2; the D is unclear. V lost 0 bases and J 5 bases, leaving 8 bases between the germline ends. There are 14 residues in the CDR3. Germline V CDR1 and CDR2: SGDLS, YYNGEE. In DNA form, the CDR3 reads TGTGCCAGCAGCGTAGGACCCGAGACCGGGGAGCTGTTTTTT. Translating gives CASSVGPETGELFF.

The V and J genes are TRBV10-1 and TRBJ2-1; D assignment may be TRBD1 or TRBD2 (6 bases each). From germline, CDR1 is WNHNN and CDR2 SYGVQD (reference sequence). The CDR3 consists of 15 residues. With 5 bases removed from V and 3 bases from J, the gap between germline ends came to 14 bases. The CDR3, as DNA: TGCGCCAGCAGTTCTGAGGGGGGATACTACAATGAGCAGTTCTTC. This translates into CASSSEGGYYNEQFF.